One sample yielded the 29 T cell receptor beta chains listed below, sequenced in a study of blood T cell repertoires in COVID-19. TCRdb's table, derived via immunoSEQ multiplex PCR, lists solely in-frame clones and lacks some. The table records about 300,000 clones, around 82% of them present only once. Sequenced material: peripheral blood. Every receptor here comes from a woman aged 45 to 65 with acute or convalescent COVID-19.

The chain uses TRBV7-2 and TRBJ1-2; TRBD1 might be the D (6 bases). The CDR3 has 15 amino acids. Trimming stripped 4 bases from V and 4 bases from J, with 16 bases between. Germline V gene lookup returns CDR1 SGHTA and CDR2 FQGNSA. The DNA of the CDR3 is TGTGCCAGCAGCTCAGGACAGAGGTCGGTCTATGGCTACACCTTC. Encoded protein: CASSSGQRSVYGYTF.

Regarding this clone: Additional DNA sequences in this sample encode the identical CDR3. V usage is TRBV9 and J usage is TRBJ2-1; D remains unclear. CDR3 length equals 12 residues. Germline CDR1 and CDR2: SGDLS and YYNGEE. V was clipped by 0 bases and J by 8 bases, with 6 bases between them. CDR3 loop: CASSVDLDEQFF. DNA for the CDR3: TGTGCCAGCAGCGTAGATTTAGATGAGCAGTTCTTC.

This clone was observed a single time. The V and J genes are TRBV5-1 and TRBJ2-2; D might be TRBD2 (5 bases). The CDR3 is 17 residues long. The germline V gene has CDR1 SGHRS and CDR2 YFSETQ. Trimming removed 6 bases from V and 0 bases from J, with 18 bases in between. CDR3 sequence reads: CASNPRIPGTNTGELFF. The CDR3 DNA sequence: TGCGCCAGCAACCCCAGGATACCCGGGACGAACACCGGGGAGCTGTTTTTT.

This clone was detected once. V gene TRBV10-1 combines with J gene TRBJ2-1; the D gene is possibly TRBD1 (5 bases). Germline V gene sequence: CDR1 WNHNN, CDR2 SYGVQD (reference sequence). V lost 9 bases, J lost 0 bases, and 9 bases lay in between. The CDR3 has 13 residues. The CDR3 reads CASTGGSYNEQFF. In nucleotides, the CDR3 is TGCGCCAGTACAGGTGGCTCCTACAATGAGCAGTTCTTC.

There are a few counts of this clone. The chain combines TRBV7-9 with TRBJ2-1; D is uncertain. This CDR3 has 12 residues. The V end was cut by 3 bases, the J end by 8 bases, with 8 bases between. CDR1 and CDR2 from the germline V gene are SEHNR and FQNEAQ (reference sequence). CDR3 bases: TGTGCCAGCAGCTTGACTTCCGATGAGCAGTTCTTC. Protein sequence: CASSLTSDEQFF.

V and J are TRBV30 and TRBJ1-6, with 7 bases lining up with TRBD1. V was clipped by 8 bases and J by 4 bases; unmatched bases: 5. The CDR3 consists of 13 residues. CDR1 and CDR2 (germline): GTSNPN, SVGIG (reference sequence). This chain's CDR3 is CARGTDYNSPLHF. The DNA of the CDR3 is TGTGCCAGGGGGACAGATTATAATTCACCCCTCCACTTT.

The chain has TRBV7-4 and TRBJ1-5; D is possibly TRBD1 (5 bases). This CDR3 comprises 15 residues. The V end was cut by 7 bases, the J end by 1 base, with 14 bases between. In germline, CDR1 is SGHVT, CDR2 SQSDAQ. CDR3 in DNA: TGTGCCAGCAACCTTCCCGGGGGAAGCAATCAGCCCCAGCATTTT. This translates into CASNLPGGSNQPQHF.

The chain is built from TRBV7-2 and TRBJ1-2; D remains ambiguous. The CDR3 loop spans 14 amino acids. The V end was cut by 1 base, the J end by 4 bases, with 10 bases between. The V gene's germline CDR1 is SGHTA and CDR2 FQGNSA. The CDR3 DNA reads as TGTGCCAGCAGCTTAGGACTGCAGACCTATGGCTACACCTTC. Its protein is CASSLGLQTYGYTF.

This clone was recorded a few times. This chain joins TRBV5-1 and TRBJ1-4; 8 bases are shared with TRBD1. Germline loops: CDR1 SGHRS, CDR2 YFSETQ. The CDR3 is 16 amino acids. The V gene end was trimmed by 0 bases and the J gene end by 8 bases; junction bases not matched to a gene: 9. CDR3 sequence: CASSLGARQGQEKLFF. The DNA of the CDR3 is TGCGCCAGCAGCTTGGGAGCAAGACAGGGGCAAGAAAAACTGTTTTTT.

The chain is built from TRBV7-7 and TRBJ2-3; 11 bases are shared with TRBD2. Germline CDR1 SSHAT, CDR2 FNYEAQ (reference sequence). This CDR3 is 15 amino acids long. The trim removed 5 bases at V and 3 bases at J, leaving 4 bases unmatched. CDR3 bases: TGTGCCAGCAGCCCGACTAGCGGGGCGACAGATACGCAGTATTTT. Translated: CASSPTSGATDTQYF.

The CDR3 spells CASRGRGQETQYF. The CDR3 region has the DNA TGTGCCAGCCGGGGGAGGGGCCAAGAGACCCAGTACTTC. The chain has TRBV19 and TRBJ2-5; 7 bases are a match to TRBD2. V lost 9 bases to trimming and J lost 1 base; unmatched junction nucleotides: 5. The CDR3 length is 13 residues. The germline V gene has CDR1 LNHDA and CDR2 SQIVND (reference sequence).

V and J are TRBV27 and TRBJ2-3, with TRBD2 matching over 8 bases. The V segment lost 3 bases and the J segment 0 bases; nucleotides outside the gene matches: 5. Germline loops: CDR1 MNHEY, CDR2 SMNVEV (reference sequence). The CDR3 is 16 amino acids. CDR3 sequence: CASSFRGGRSTDTQYF. The CDR3 nucleotides read TGTGCCAGCAGTTTTCGGGGGGGGCGGAGCACAGATACGCAGTATTTT.

The chain uses TRBV30 and TRBJ2-1, with TRBD2 identical over 9 bases. V was clipped by 0 bases and J by 9 bases; unmatched bases: 9. The CDR3 sequence is 15 residues long. CDR1 GTSNPN and CDR2 SVGIG come from the germline V gene (reference sequence). CDR3 residues: CAWSVLASGAREQFF. In DNA form, the CDR3 reads TGTGCCTGGAGTGTACTGGCTAGCGGGGCTCGTGAGCAGTTCTTC.

V usage is TRBV9 and J usage is TRBJ2-2; D is perhaps TRBD2 (5 bases). Per the germline V gene, CDR1 is SGDLS and CDR2 is YYNGEE. Trimming removed 0 bases at V and 6 bases at J, with 12 bases between. The CDR3 length is 15 residues. CDR3 in DNA: TGTGCCAGCAGCGTAGCTACTCGGGATCCCGGGGAGCTGTTTTTT. It specifies CASSVATRDPGELFF.

This clone came up once. V is TRBV10-2 and J is TRBJ1-2; D is unresolved. Trimming left V 4 bases short and J 2 bases short, with 5 bases between. The germline V gene has CDR1 WSHSY and CDR2 SAAADI. CDR3 length: 12 amino acids. In DNA, the CDR3 is TGCGCCAGCAGTGCACAGAACTATGGCTACACCTTC. Residues: CASSAQNYGYTF.

The chain has TRBV5-5 and TRBJ2-7; unclear D gene. V lost 1 base and J 6 bases, leaving 8 bases between the germline ends. This CDR3 spans 12 amino acids. The germline CDR1 and CDR2 sequences are SGHKS and YYEKEE (reference sequence). The CDR3: CASSLTVSEQYF. CDR3 bases: TGTGCCAGCAGCTTGACAGTTTCCGAGCAGTACTTC.

The chain uses TRBV6-2 or TRBV6-3 and TRBJ1-1, with TRBD1 as a possible D gene (5 bases). Germline V gene lookup returns CDR1 MNHEY and CDR2 SVGEGT. The CDR3 covers 14 residues. Trimming pared 5 bases from V and 5 bases from J, leaving 15 bases between. In DNA form, the CDR3 reads TGTGCCAGCAGTACCCTATTCGGGGGGACTGAAGCTTTCTTT. Translating gives CASSTLFGGTEAFF.

The V gene is TRBV5-6, the J gene TRBJ2-2, with 8 nucleotides matching TRBD2. This CDR3 has 15 amino acids. Germline loops: CDR1 SGHDT, CDR2 YYEEEE. The junction had 9 bases not matched to a gene; V was cut back by 7 bases and J by 4 bases. DNA for the CDR3: TGTGCCAGCCGGGGGGGTTTAGGGCCCACCGGGGAGCTGTTTTTT. This sequence encodes CASRGGLGPTGELFF.

The genes are TRBV3-1 (or the pseudogene TRBV3-2) and TRBJ1-1; D may be TRBD1 (6 bases). From germline, CDR1 is LGHDT and CDR2 YNNKEL (reference sequence). The CDR3 loop spans 14 amino acids. V lost 1 base to trimming and J lost 2 bases, with 8 bases between them. In nucleotides, the CDR3 is TGTGCCAGCAGCCAAGGGACAGCAAACACTGAAGCTTTCTTT. It encodes CASSQGTANTEAFF.

The chain combines TRBV3-1 (or the pseudogene TRBV3-2) with TRBJ2-3, with 10 bases that match TRBD2. Germline V CDR1 and CDR2: LGHDT, YNNKEL (reference sequence). With V trimmed by 4 bases and J by 5 bases, 3 bases remained unmatched. The CDR3 is 14 residues long. CDR3 nucleotide sequence: TGTGCCAGCAGCCCCAGCGGGAGGGGAGATACGCAGTATTTT. It encodes CASSPSGRGDTQYF.

This clone was picked up one time. The sample carries other DNA sequences with the same CDR3. V usage is TRBV7-2 and J usage is TRBJ2-1, with TRBD1 matching over 7 bases. This CDR3 is 15 amino acids long. J was trimmed by 0 bases and V by 5 bases; bases with no gene match: 4. Germline V lookup: CDR1 SGHTA, CDR2 FQGNSA. CDR3 DNA: TGTGCCAGCAGCCTGAACAGGGGCTCCTACAATGAGCAGTTCTTC. It is translated as CASSLNRGSYNEQFF. Looking up the rest from reference TRBV7-2 and TRBJ2-1 gives the full variable domain: GAGVSQSPSNKVTEKGKDVELRCDPISGHTALYWYRQSLGQGLEFLIYFQGNSAPDKSGLPSDRFSAERTGGSVSTLTIQRTQQEDSAVYLCASSLNRGSYNEQFFGPGTRLTVL.

This clone has more than one count but fewer than ten. The V and J genes are TRBV19 and TRBJ2-7; 7 nucleotides match TRBD1. Trimming removed 0 bases from V and 6 bases from J; junction bases left unmatched: 11. This CDR3 is 16 amino acids long. The V gene's germline CDR1 is LNHDA and CDR2 SQIVND (reference sequence). CDR3 sequence (DNA): TGTGCCAGTAGTATAGATAGTTGGGGGACAGCCGCCGAGCAGTACTTC. This encodes CASSIDSWGTAAEQYF.

The chain employs TRBV24-1 and TRBJ1-1; no definite D call. Germline V gives CDR1 KGHDR, CDR2 SFDVKD. CDR3 size: 12 residues. Trimming took off 2 bases at V and 3 bases at J, with 3 bases between the two ends. CDR3 bases: TGTGCCACCAGTGATTCGGACACTGAAGCTTTCTTT. This encodes CATSDSDTEAFF.

The chain combines TRBV24-1 with TRBJ2-5; D is perhaps TRBD1 (7 bases). Germline values: CDR1 KGHDR, CDR2 SFDVKD. V was pared by 7 bases and J by 9 bases, with 17 bases between. The CDR3 length is 13 residues. For the CDR3, the DNA is TGTGCCACCAGGGGGACTTCCCAGGGGGCCCAGTACTTC. This encodes CATRGTSQGAQYF.

This sequence joins TRBV30 and TRBJ1-4; 8 bases align to TRBD1. This CDR3 comprises 15 residues. The trim removed 0 bases at V and 6 bases at J, leaving 6 bases unmatched. Germline CDR1 GTSNPN, CDR2 SVGIG (reference sequence). CDR3 coding DNA: TGTGCCTGGAGTGTAACAGGGGGAATAGATGAAAAACTGTTTTTT. Translated: CAWSVTGGIDEKLFF.

The V call is TRBV25-1, the J call TRBJ1-4, with 7 bases aligning to TRBD1. The CDR3 is 14 residues long. The germline CDR1 and CDR2 sequences are MGHDK and SYGVNS. V was clipped by 7 bases and J by 2 bases; unmatched bases: 4. Written as DNA, the CDR3 is TGTGCCAGCACCGAAGGGGGCACTAATGAAAAACTGTTTTTT. Encoded protein: CASTEGGTNEKLFF.

This chain links TRBV7-2 with TRBJ1-4; 7 bases are a match to TRBD1. The CDR3 contains 15 residues. Per germline, CDR1 SGHTA and CDR2 FQGNSA. With V trimmed by 2 bases and J by 8 bases, 8 bases remained unmatched. The CDR3 protein is CASSLSIGGTEKLFF. The CDR3 DNA sequence: TGTGCCAGCAGCTTATCGATAGGGGGCACCGAAAAACTGTTTTTT.

This chain joins TRBV4-3 and TRBJ2-7, with D possibly TRBD2 on 6 matching bases. The germline V gene encodes CDR1 LGHNA and CDR2 YSLEER. V was trimmed by 2 bases and J by 2 bases, leaving 25 bases between them. The length of the CDR3 is 19 residues. CDR3 DNA sequence: TGCGCCAGCAGCCAACAAACCACTACAGCGGGCCTCCCAACCTACGAGCAGTACTTC. Its protein is CASSQQTTTAGLPTYEQYF.

The V gene is TRBV6-1, the J gene TRBJ2-1, with 9 bases that match TRBD2. Trimming at V came to 4 bases and at J to 4 bases, leaving 14 bases not matched to a gene. The CDR3 totals 18 residues. Germline CDR1 is MNHNS and CDR2 is SASEGT. CDR3 region: CASSVRASGTTVYNEQFF. The CDR3 DNA is TGTGCCAGCAGTGTTAGGGCTAGCGGGACCACCGTTTACAATGAGCAGTTCTTC.